The clone carrying this T cell receptor (beta chain) was detected many times. What it binds is not known. This sample was taken from a study of T cell repertoires in cytomegalovirus infection. Study-wide context: Signatures in public TCR beta sequences pointed to both CMV infection and matching HLA type. General observations from the study: HLA-C-restricted CMV-specific TCR beta clonotypes were dominant in the ex vivo response. Identification of carriers of CMV plus the relevant HLA was performed using cumulative public TCR beta family frequency.

Germline lookup yields CDR1 SQVTM and CDR2 ANQGSEA. V shed 4 bases and J shed 4 bases, with 7 bases lying between them. This CDR3 contains 11 residues. A single record per CDR3 protein comes from TCRdb applying MiXCR to the reads. The table includes under 350,000 distinct CDR3 sequences, around 9.6% detected once. The receptor was isolated from a human donor in good health (CMV status not recorded). Some clones in this sample may be carry-over from other donors' samples. Sequenced material: PBMCs. V is TRBV29-1 and J is TRBJ2-5; D remains ambiguous. CDR3 loop: CSVVRRETQYF. The CDR3 DNA is TGCAGCGTTGTCAGGCGAGAGACCCAGTACTTC.